This passage covers 14 T cell receptor beta chains from one sample sequenced in a study of technical replicates of blood from a handful of donors. Generated by immunoSEQ multiplex PCR, the TCRdb table keeps only in-frame clones and is missing some. The table includes tens of thousands of clones, roughly 96% detected once. Sequences were obtained from T cells isolated from PBMCs. These receptors all stem from a human donor in good health.

The chain uses TRBV28 and TRBJ1-2; 7 bases fit TRBD1. The CDR3 loop spans 15 amino acids. With V trimmed by 3 bases and J by 4 bases, 8 bases remained unmatched. Germline CDR1 MDHEN, CDR2 SYDVKM. The DNA of the CDR3 is TGTGCCAGCAGTTTTGGGGACAGATTGATCTATGGCTACACCTTC. This gives the protein CASSFGDRLIYGYTF.

The chain is built from TRBV6-1 and TRBJ2-5, with 8 bases identical to TRBD1. This CDR3 spans 15 amino acids. Germline V gene lookup returns CDR1 MNHNS and CDR2 SASEGT. With 3 bases clipped from V and 5 bases from J, the junction kept 8 bases outside the gene matches. CDR3 sequence reads: CASSDTDRAAETQYF. In nucleotides, the CDR3 is TGTGCCAGCAGTGACACGGACAGGGCTGCGGAGACCCAGTACTTC.

This chain links TRBV6-5 with TRBJ2-1, with 8 bases identical to TRBD2. V dropped 5 bases and J dropped 5; count of bases not matched to a gene: 8. CDR3 length: 15 residues. Germline V gives CDR1 MNHEY, CDR2 SVGAGI. Here the CDR3 DNA reads TGTGCCAGCAGTACCGGACTAGCTTTGAACAATGAGCAGTTCTTC. It specifies CASSTGLALNNEQFF.

The V gene is TRBV10-1, the J gene TRBJ2-7; 7 bases line up with TRBD1. The CDR3 runs to 13 residues. Germline V gives CDR1 WNHNN, CDR2 SYGVQD (reference sequence). J lost 11 bases, V lost 0 bases, and 7 bases had no gene match. The DNA for the CDR3 is TGCGCCAGCAGTGAGTCGAAAACCACAGGGGAGTACTTC. Protein: CASSESKTTGEYF.

The chain links TRBV27 to TRBJ2-2; TRBD2 is a possible D gene (7 bases). The CDR3 has 17 residues. Trimming took off 4 bases at V and 6 bases at J, with 21 bases between the two ends. CDR1 and CDR2 (germline): MNHEY, SMNVEV (reference sequence). This CDR3 is CASSSLGGVGGAGELFF. CDR3 in DNA: TGTGCCAGCAGTTCCCTTGGGGGGGTAGGGGGTGCCGGGGAGCTGTTTTTT.

This clone showed up just once. The chain joins TRBV4-1 to TRBJ2-3; 13 bases align to TRBD2. CDR1 and CDR2 (germline): MGHRA, YSYEKL. The ends lost 2 bases at V and 4 bases at J; junction bases unmatched: 6. The CDR3 loop spans 17 amino acids. CDR3: CASSQRGLAGTADTQYF. CDR3 bases: TGCGCCAGCAGCCAAAGGGGACTAGCGGGAACTGCAGATACGCAGTATTTT.

The V call is TRBV6-5, the J call TRBJ2-7; D remains unclear. This CDR3 spans 15 amino acids. CDR1 and CDR2 from the germline V gene are MNHEY and SVGAGI. V was shortened by 5 bases and J by 6 bases, with 20 bases between the two germline ends. The CDR3 here is CASSTLGSYNLEQYF. The DNA of the CDR3 is TGTGCCAGCAGTACGTTGGGCAGTTACAACCTCGAGCAGTACTTC.

This clone was seen a single time. The rearrangement joins TRBV11-2 to TRBJ2-3; possibly TRBD1 for D (5 bases). CDR3 length equals 19 residues. Germline assignment: CDR1 SGHAT and CDR2 FQNNGV. V shed 1 base and J shed 3 bases, with 23 bases lying between them. CDR3 DNA: TGTGCCAGCAGCTTAGGTCACGTAGGGGCCGCTTACAGGACAGATACGCAGTATTTT. Translated: CASSLGHVGAAYRTDTQYF.

This sequence joins TRBV28 and TRBJ2-7, with TRBD1 identical over 7 bases. Germline CDR1 and CDR2: MDHEN and SYDVKM. The CDR3 is 12 residues long. The V segment lost 10 bases and the J segment 2 bases; nucleotides outside the gene matches: 5. CDR3 residues: CATEGAAYEQYF. The CDR3 bases are TGTGCCACCGAGGGGGCCGCCTACGAGCAGTACTTC.

This chain uses TRBV5-1 with TRBJ1-1; perhaps TRBD1 as D (5 bases). The V gene's germline CDR1 is SGHRS and CDR2 YFSETQ. There are 15 residues in the CDR3. Trimming pared 5 bases from V and 2 bases from J, leaving 16 bases between. CDR3 region: CASRGPGPHNTEAFF. The CDR3 DNA follows: TGCGCCAGCAGGGGGCCAGGGCCGCACAACACTGAAGCTTTCTTT.

The rearrangement links TRBV29-1 to TRBJ2-1, with 8 nucleotides matching TRBD1. Unmatched junction bases numbered 8, after V lost 8 bases and J lost 5 bases. Germline V gene sequence: CDR1 SQVTM, CDR2 ANQGSEA. The CDR3 covers 13 residues. The CDR3 DNA sequence: TGCAGCTTCCTACAGGGGGGAAACAATGAGCAGTTCTTC. Translating gives CSFLQGGNNEQFF.

The chain has TRBV10-3 and TRBJ2-5, with TRBD1 matching 8 bases. Germline CDR1 and CDR2: ENHRY and SYGVKD. Trimming took 1 base from V and 5 from J; bases not matched to a gene: 9. This CDR3 region has 16 residues. DNA for the CDR3: TGTGCCATCAGTGAGTTTTCACAGGGGGTCAGGGAGACCCAGTACTTC. The encoded protein is CAISEFSQGVRETQYF.

This chain joins TRBV5-1 and TRBJ2-7, with 9 bases matching TRBD1. Trimming removed 0 bases from V and 2 bases from J; junction bases left unmatched: 0. Germline-derived CDR1 and CDR2 are SGHRS and YFSETQ. CDR3 length: 14 residues. DNA of the CDR3: TGCGCCAGCAGCTTGGGACAGGGGGCCTACGAGCAGTACTTC. It translates to CASSLGQGAYEQYF.

The chain joins TRBV29-1 to TRBJ2-5; 8 bases align to TRBD1. In germline, CDR1 is SQVTM, CDR2 ANQGSEA. V dropped 4 bases and J dropped 1; count of bases not matched to a gene: 8. The CDR3 extends over 15 amino acids. The CDR3: CSVGRTGSRQETQYF. The CDR3 bases are TGCAGCGTTGGACGGACAGGGAGCCGCCAAGAGACCCAGTACTTC.